This passage covers 28 T cell receptor beta chains from one sample sequenced in a study of blood T cell repertoires in COVID-19. Assay used: immunoSEQ multiplex PCR; TCRdb lists only in-frame clones, some missing. The table lists fewer than 250,000 clones, roughly 84% of them singletons. Material: PBMCs or T cells enriched from blood (not recorded which). Receptors originate from a man aged 25 to 45 in a cohort exposed to, infected with or recovered from COVID-19 (not recorded which).

The V call is TRBV4-3, the J call TRBJ2-1, with D uncertain. Per germline, CDR1 LGHNA and CDR2 YSLEER. The CDR3 has 15 amino acids. V lost 1 base to trimming and J lost 7 bases, with 14 bases between them. The CDR3, as DNA: TGCGCCAGCAGCCAAGGTATCACCAGTCTTAATGAGCAGTTCTTC. Translation: CASSQGITSLNEQFF.

V is TRBV19 and J is TRBJ1-6, with 8 bases fitting TRBD1. The germline CDR1 and CDR2 sequences are LNHDA and SQIVND (reference sequence). J was trimmed by 7 bases and V by 6 bases; bases with no gene match: 2. This CDR3 spans 13 amino acids. CDR3: CASRNRGNSPLHF. The CDR3 DNA reads as TGTGCCAGTAGAAACAGGGGGAATTCACCCCTCCACTTT.

The chain joins TRBV4-3 to TRBJ1-2, with TRBD1 matching over 8 bases. With V trimmed by 1 base and J by 0 bases, 4 bases remained unmatched. Per germline, CDR1 LGHNA and CDR2 YSLEER. CDR3 size: 16 residues. For the CDR3, the DNA is TGCGCCAGCAGCCAAGGGACAGGGACGGCTAACTATGGCTACACCTTC. This gives the protein CASSQGTGTANYGYTF.

This clone came up once. The J gene is TRBJ1-2, the V gene TRBV5-6, with a weak D call TRBD1 (6 bases). CDR3 length: 15 residues. Trimming cost V 0 bases and J 0 bases, with 9 bases left between them. The germline V gene encodes CDR1 SGHDT and CDR2 YYEEEE. Here the CDR3 DNA reads TGTGCCAGCAGCTTGGAACAGGGAGCTAACTATGGCTACACCTTC. Amino acid sequence: CASSLEQGANYGYTF. The complete variable domain, with remaining parts taken from reference TRBV5-6 and TRBJ1-2, reads DAGVTQSPTHLIKTRGQQVTLRCSPKSGHDTVSWYQQALGQGPQFIFQYYEEEERQRGNFPDRFSGHQFPNYSSELNVNALLLGDSALYLCASSLEQGANYGYTFGSGTRLTVV.

This clone was seen a single time. V and J are TRBV2 and TRBJ2-1; 13 bases are a match to TRBD2. CDR1 SNHLY and CDR2 FYNNEI come from the germline V gene. V lost 0 bases to trimming and J lost 4 bases; unmatched junction nucleotides: 6. The CDR3 consists of 18 residues. CDR3 region: CASSEAGLAGSAYNEQFF. The CDR3 DNA reads TGTGCCAGCAGTGAAGCGGGACTAGCGGGATCGGCGTACAATGAGCAGTTCTTC.

The gene calls are TRBV3-1 (or the pseudogene TRBV3-2) and TRBJ1-5; a possible D gene is TRBD1 (5 bases). V was cut by 2 bases and J by 5 bases, with 10 bases left in between. Germline V gene sequence: CDR1 LGHDT, CDR2 YNNKEL (reference sequence). This CDR3 is built from 14 residues. CDR3 protein: CASSQYRYHQPQHF. CDR3 nucleotides: TGTGCCAGCAGCCAATACAGGTACCATCAGCCCCAGCATTTT.

J is TRBJ1-5 and V is TRBV27, with no clear D. V shed 5 bases and J shed 3 bases, with 14 bases lying between them. This CDR3 has 15 residues. CDR1 and CDR2 from the germline V gene are MNHEY and SMNVEV (reference sequence). CDR3 sequence: CASSPGLLPNQPQHF. Here the CDR3 DNA reads TGTGCCAGCAGTCCAGGACTCCTCCCCAATCAGCCCCAGCATTTT.

This clone was counted between two and nine times. The rearrangement uses TRBV27 and TRBJ2-1; 7 bases are a match to TRBD2. The CDR3 runs to 17 residues. V lost 3 bases to trimming and J lost 2 bases; unmatched junction nucleotides: 10. The V gene's germline CDR1 is MNHEY and CDR2 SMNVEV (reference sequence). CDR3 nucleotides: TGTGCCAGCAGTTTTAAAACGGGCGGGAGCACCTACAATGAGCAGTTCTTC. Protein product: CASSFKTGGSTYNEQFF.

V and J are TRBV28 and TRBJ1-5, with D maybe TRBD1 (6 bases). This CDR3 has 15 amino acids. Per the germline V gene, CDR1 is MDHEN and CDR2 is SYDVKM. The V and J ends lost 6 bases and 3 bases respectively, with 15 bases between them. CDR3 region: CASSQPQGHNQPQHF. CDR3 coding DNA: TGTGCCAGCAGCCAGCCCCAGGGGCACAATCAGCCCCAGCATTTT.

The chain employs TRBV5-4 and TRBJ2-6; TRBD1 agrees at 8 bases. Germline values: CDR1 SGHNT, CDR2 YYREEE (reference sequence). This CDR3 comprises 16 residues. With V trimmed by 4 bases and J by 8 bases, 11 bases remained unmatched. As DNA, the CDR3 is TGTGCCAGCAGCCTAGGGAGTGACAGGGGCACCAACGTCCTGACTTTC. Translation gives CASSLGSDRGTNVLTF.

This sequence joins TRBV6-2 or TRBV6-3 and TRBJ2-1, with a weak D call TRBD2 (6 bases). The length of the CDR3 is 19 residues. Trimming took 2 bases from V and 10 from J, leaving 30 bases between them. Germline V gene data show CDR1 as MNHEY and CDR2 as SVGEGT. The DNA for the CDR3 is TGTGCCAGCAGTTACCAGGGCGGAGACGGGACTCAGAGACGGAGGGAGCAGTTCTTC. Translated: CASSYQGGDGTQRRREQFF.

A single count supports this clone. The V gene is TRBV12-5, the J gene TRBJ2-5, with TRBD2 matching 7 bases. This CDR3 has 14 residues. The germline V gene has CDR1 LGHNT and CDR2 FRNRAP. Trimming cost V 4 bases and J 4 bases; bases outside gene matches: 6. The CDR3 is CASGSGTIGETQYF. CDR3 coding DNA: TGTGCTAGTGGTTCCGGGACTATCGGAGAGACCCAGTACTTC.

In its sample, this clone was seen once. This chain links TRBV7-3 with TRBJ2-1; 13 nucleotides line up with TRBD2. CDR1 and CDR2 from the germline V gene are SGHTA and FQGTGA. With V trimmed by 4 bases and J by 7 bases, 16 bases remained unmatched. The CDR3 is 19 amino acids. CDR3 coding DNA: TGTGCCAGCAGCTATCGACAGGGAACTAGCGGGAGGGTTGAGAATGAGCAGTTCTTC. It encodes CASSYRQGTSGRVENEQFF. Full variable domain (remainder filled in from reference TRBV7-3 and TRBJ2-1): GAGVSQTPSNKVTEKGKYVELRCDPISGHTALYWYRQSLGQGPEFLIYFQGTGAADDSGLPNDRFFAVRPEGSVSTLKIQRTERGDSAVYLCASSYRQGTSGRVENEQFFGPGTRLTVL.

The chain recombines TRBV24-1 with TRBJ2-5, with 9 bases matching TRBD1. The CDR3 has 16 amino acids. CDR1 KGHDR and CDR2 SFDVKD come from the germline V gene. V shed 5 bases and J 5 bases; nucleotides not matched to a gene: 11. The CDR3 spells CATSGGGTGNYETQYF. CDR3 coding DNA: TGTGCCACCAGTGGGGGGGGGACAGGGAATTACGAGACCCAGTACTTC.

The chain uses TRBV7-9 and TRBJ2-5, with a possible D match to TRBD2 (6 bases). Germline CDR1 reads SEHNR; CDR2 reads FQNEAQ (reference sequence). This CDR3 has 15 amino acids. The V gene lost 5 bases and the J gene lost 5 bases, with 18 bases spanning the gap. CDR3 DNA sequence: TGTGCCAGCAGCCCCGCCGGGAGAGGCGGGGAGACCCAGTACTTC. It yields the protein CASSPAGRGGETQYF.

V and J are TRBV5-1 and TRBJ2-7; TRBD2 agrees at 13 bases. V lost 2 bases to trimming and J lost 4 bases; unmatched junction nucleotides: 6. The CDR3 consists of 16 residues. Looked up from germline, CDR1 is SGHRS and CDR2 is YFSETQ. In DNA form, the CDR3 reads TGCGCCAGCAGCTTATTCGGGACTAGCGGGGTTTACGAGCAGTACTTC. Protein sequence: CASSLFGTSGVYEQYF.

This clone came up a few times. This sequence joins TRBV4-3 and TRBJ1-2; D remains ambiguous. This CDR3 has 13 amino acids. Per germline, CDR1 LGHNA and CDR2 YSLEER. V lost 1 base to trimming and J lost 6 bases, with 9 bases between them. The CDR3 spells CASSQVGTDGYTF. The DNA of the CDR3 is TGCGCCAGCAGCCAAGTGGGCACTGATGGCTACACCTTC.

This clone was seen a single time. The chain combines TRBV7-6 with TRBJ1-2; TRBD1 matches at 11 bases. CDR1 is SGHVS and CDR2 is FNYEAQ in the germline V gene. The CDR3 sequence is 17 residues long. V lost 5 bases to trimming and J lost 3 bases; unmatched junction nucleotides: 11. CDR3 region: CASSPRTGGADDYGYTF. CDR3 nucleotides: TGTGCCAGCAGCCCCCGGACAGGGGGCGCCGATGACTATGGCTACACCTTC.

J is TRBJ1-6 and V is TRBV11-2; D not certain. Germline loops: CDR1 SGHAT, CDR2 FQNNGV. The CDR3 loop spans 15 amino acids. V gave up 1 base and J gave up 8 bases, with 12 bases separating them. CDR3 protein: CASSLAGRGDSPLHF. The CDR3 DNA follows: TGTGCCAGCAGCTTAGCTGGCCGAGGAGATTCACCCCTCCACTTT.

Concerning this clone itself: The junction departs from germline at one end; a sequencing error may be responsible. The chain carries TRBV6-9 and TRBJ1-2; 11 positions match TRBD1. Germline-derived CDR1 and CDR2 are MNHGY and SVAAGI. The CDR3 consists of 11 residues. The CDR3 sequence is CASSYGTGGTF. DNA of the CDR3: TGTGCCAGCAGTTACGGGACAGGGGGAACTTTC.

This chain uses TRBV19 with TRBJ2-1; D gene uncertain. V was cut by 3 bases and J by 3 bases, with 12 bases left in between. CDR1 is LNHDA, CDR2 SQIVND, per germline (reference sequence). This CDR3 comprises 15 residues. The CDR3 DNA reads TGTGCCAGTAGTATTCTCCTAGTTAGCTACAATGAGCAGTTCTTC. It encodes CASSILLVSYNEQFF. Full variable domain (outside the CDR3, taken from reference TRBV19 and TRBJ2-1): DGGITQSPKYLFRKEGQNVTLSCEQNLNHDAMYWYRQDPGQGLRLIYYSQIVNDFQKGDIAEGYSVSREKKESFPLTVTSAQKNPTAFYLCASSILLVSYNEQFFGPGTRLTVL.

This chain connects TRBV9 to TRBJ2-2; 7 bases fit TRBD2. Germline CDR1 is SGDLS and CDR2 is YYNGEE. Trimming at V came to 0 bases and at J to 4 bases, leaving 9 bases not matched to a gene. There are 17 residues in the CDR3. CDR3 region: CASSVVPAGLGTGELFF. The CDR3 DNA sequence: TGTGCCAGCAGCGTAGTACCAGCGGGGCTGGGCACCGGGGAGCTGTTTTTT. The variable domain in full, with the rest retrieved from reference TRBV9 and TRBJ2-2, is DSGVTQTPKHLITATGQRVTLRCSPRSGDLSVYWYQQSLDQGLQFLIQYYNGEERAKGNILERFSAQQFPDLHSELNLSSLELGDSALYFCASSVVPAGLGTGELFFGEGSRLTVL.

The V call is TRBV7-9, the J call TRBJ1-1; 10 nucleotides agree with TRBD1. The germline V gene has CDR1 SEHNR and CDR2 FQNEAQ (reference sequence). V was pared by 1 base and J by 1 base, with 3 bases of the junction left unmatched. This CDR3 is 16 amino acids long. CDR3 protein: CASSLVRDRGNTEAFF. In nucleotides, the CDR3 is TGTGCCAGCAGCTTAGTACGGGACAGGGGGAACACTGAAGCTTTCTTT.

This clone came up once. The chain is built from TRBV21-1 and TRBJ1-6; TRBD1, the table's D call, lacks a check against the DNA. TRBV21-1 represents a pseudogene. This CDR3 is built from 15 residues. For the CDR3, the DNA is TGTGCCAGCAGCCACCGGGACAGGGAGATTTCACCCCTCCACTTT. It encodes CASSHRDREISPLHF.

V is TRBV6-2 or TRBV6-3 and J is TRBJ2-3; D remains ambiguous. This CDR3 region has 13 residues. Germline V gene lookup returns CDR1 MNHEY and CDR2 SVGEGT. V lost 6 bases to trimming and J lost 4 bases, with 11 bases between them. CDR3 bases: TGTGCCAGCAGCGAACTAAACGCAGATACGCAGTATTTT. It specifies CASSELNADTQYF.

J is TRBJ1-1 and V is TRBV5-1, with 8 bases matching TRBD1. V gave up 3 bases and J gave up 1 base; unmatched junction bases: 11. Looked up from germline, CDR1 is SGHRS and CDR2 is YFSETQ. CDR3 length equals 17 residues. CDR3 protein: CASSYGDSTGENTEAFF. CDR3 in DNA: TGCGCCAGCAGCTACGGAGACTCGACAGGGGAGAACACTGAAGCTTTCTTT.

The chain has TRBV27 and TRBJ1-2, with TRBD1 matching over 9 bases. This CDR3 has 15 amino acids. V gave up 6 bases and J gave up 3 bases; unmatched junction bases: 8. Germline CDR1 reads MNHEY; CDR2 reads SMNVEV (reference sequence). The CDR3 nucleotides are TGTGCCAGCAGCGGCCGCGACAGGGGGGACTATGGCTACACCTTC. Amino acid sequence: CASSGRDRGDYGYTF.

The chain has TRBV6-2 or TRBV6-3 and TRBJ2-1, with 11 positions matching TRBD2. J lost 10 bases, V lost 2 bases, and 4 bases had no gene match. CDR1 MNHEY and CDR2 SVGEGT come from the germline V gene. The CDR3 totals 14 residues. CDR3 DNA sequence: TGTGCCAGCAGTTACGGGACTAGCGGTAGGGAGCAGTTCTTC. This translates into CASSYGTSGREQFF.